This T cell receptor beta chain was profiled in a study of shared clonotypes between healthy human individuals (dated by TCRdb to the early 2020s). Regarding the complete study: The cohort comprised a couple of women and a few men aged 18 to 49 years. For each donor, three plates each were used for CD4 naive and CD4 memory, two plates were used for CD8 naive, and one plate was used for CD8 memory. To estimate repertoire size and how much clonotype sharing occurs between individuals, the study deeply sequenced the blood TCR repertoires of five or six healthy adults. To increase sequencing depth and limit assay-specific biases, TCR repertoire library preparation and sequencing were carried out by different laboratories using diverse techniques. Between about 0.9 and 8.9 billion PBMCs per donor were obtained by leukapheresis. The study at large found these results: Rarefaction of sorted-subset datasets indicated incomplete sequencing despite the large sequencing depth. Based on pairwise subsampling, the degree of clonotype sharing among donors was expected to be affected by sequencing depth. Higher generation probabilities were observed for clonotypes shared by all four sorted-subset donors than for non-shared clonotypes. Estimated clonotype richness was generally larger for naive than for memory subsets. Across four donors, 5% to 6% of naive CD4, over 3% of naive CD8, under 2.5% of memory CD4, and roughly 0.41% of memory CD8 clonotypes were shared. Only blood was sampled, and tissue TCR repertoires likely differ from those in blood. The genetic and exposure-history diversity represented was limited by the small number of donors.

The CDR3 spans 15 residues, from the cysteine through the phenylalanine. The sequence is cut down to CDR3 DNA, 45 bases in frame from base 1. At the junction V is shortened by 4 bases and J by 2 bases, with 12 bases in between. The germline V gene specifies MNHNS as CDR1 and SASEGT as CDR2. Using the deep immunoSEQ assay, TCR CDR3 regions were amplified from genomic DNA by multiplex PCR. Extracted genomic DNA from each cell subset was spread evenly across all wells of several immunoSEQ 96-well plates, with each plate serving as a replicate. For sorted subsets, roughly 190 ng of genomic DNA, equivalent to around 31,000 T cell genomes, went into each replicate PCR. Purified libraries were measured with a Qubit 3.0 fluorometer, size-checked on a Bioanalyzer 2100, and measured again with the KAPA Library Quantification kit. Every immunoSEQ 96-well plate was sequenced on a separate single-read 150-cycle Illumina NextSeq 550 flow cell. Concerning the study's data processing: Because the immunoSEQ output included only junctional sequences and no quality scores, the filtering could not be the same as the filtering used for full-length reads. To assign V/J genes and CDR3, sequences were annotated against IMGT germline references using PyIR, a Python wrapper for IgBLAST v1.9. Reads with weak V/J assignments (E-value above 1e-6), missing CDR3, stop codons, out-of-frame junctions, or ambiguous translated residues were removed. A V3J clonotype was defined by an identical inferred V gene, J gene, and CDR3 amino acid sequence. Percentage overlap between repertoires was calculated by dividing the number of shared unique clonotypes by the size of the smaller repertoire. Three approaches were used to assess repertoire richness: RTK rarefaction, the Chao1 estimator, and Recon v2.1 estimates of unobserved clonotypes. Generation probabilities were computed with OLGA for all TCRbeta clonotypes obtained by the gDNA method from several donors. Entries here come from immuneACCESS through TCRdb and include only in-frame sequences with V and J called. Some clones fail to appear in such tables; in the studies checked, an unresolved V gene covers under half of the shortfall, and the cause of the remainder is unknown. V, J and clone size were drawn from that table, and D and trimming were deduced from the DNA. Counted in this sample were 2 million to 2.5 million clones; 90% to 95% of them appeared once. Together, the top ten hold 0.35% to 0.45% of the sample.

A remark on this clone: What this receptor recognizes is not known. The record has no base qualities; no much larger clone is one base away.

Healthy HIV-negative adults with no recently reported acute infections or vaccinations were included as donors. Every donor was a Caucasian adult living in Nashville, Tennessee, USA. CD4+ T cells were enriched through magnetic negative selection, after which naive cells were positively selected on CD45RA and the remaining negative fraction served as the memory subset. Blood was obtained by leukapheresis, after which PBMCs were separated by Ficoll-Histopaque density gradient centrifugation and cryopreserved in liquid nitrogen vapor phase. Analytical flow cytometry was used to check the purity and quantity of every magnetically sorted T cell population. Genomic DNA was isolated from every sorted fraction and measured by UV absorbance on a Nanodrop 2000c.

The sequence derives from a young man in good health. Some clones in this sample may be carry-over from other donors' samples. Recombination linked TRBV6-1 to TRBJ2-1, with the D gene not clear enough to name. Input material: naive CD4+ T cells from PBMCs. Sample cell subset or site, as interpreted from the label and publication: CD45RA+ positively selected. The nucleotides are TGTGCCAGCAGTGGGCCAGCGATCCCCTACAATGAGCAGTTCTTC. Its protein is CASSGPAIPYNEQFF.